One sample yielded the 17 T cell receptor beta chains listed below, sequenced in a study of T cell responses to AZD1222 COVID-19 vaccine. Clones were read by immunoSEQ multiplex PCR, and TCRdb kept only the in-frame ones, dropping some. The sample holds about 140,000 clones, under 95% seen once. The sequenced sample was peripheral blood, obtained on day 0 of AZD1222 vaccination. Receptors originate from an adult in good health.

CDR3 protein: CASSLTYTSTDTQYF. In DNA, the CDR3 is TGTGCCAGCAGCTTGACGTACACTAGCACAGATACGCAGTATTTT. The chain uses TRBV7-9 and TRBJ2-3; D is unresolved. Germline V gives CDR1 SEHNR, CDR2 FQNEAQ (reference sequence). With 3 bases removed from V and 0 bases from J, the gap between germline ends came to 10 bases. The CDR3 length is 15 residues.

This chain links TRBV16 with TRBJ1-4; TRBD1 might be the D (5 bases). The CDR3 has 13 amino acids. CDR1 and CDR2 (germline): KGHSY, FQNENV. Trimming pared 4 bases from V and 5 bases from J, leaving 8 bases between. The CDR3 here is CASSRQLNEKLFF. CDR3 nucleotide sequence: TGTGCCAGCAGCCGACAGCTGAATGAAAAACTGTTTTTT.

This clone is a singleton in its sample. This chain's CDR3 is CSASDSGGLGEQYF. The CDR3 DNA sequence: TGCAGTGCTAGTGACTCAGGGGGGCTTGGCGAGCAGTACTTC. The rearrangement joins TRBV20-1 to TRBJ2-7; possible D gene TRBD1, 7 bases. Germline V gene data show CDR1 as DFQATT and CDR2 as SNEGSKA (reference sequence). This CDR3 comprises 14 residues. The ends were cut back, 3 bases at V and 6 bases at J, with 18 bases in the middle.

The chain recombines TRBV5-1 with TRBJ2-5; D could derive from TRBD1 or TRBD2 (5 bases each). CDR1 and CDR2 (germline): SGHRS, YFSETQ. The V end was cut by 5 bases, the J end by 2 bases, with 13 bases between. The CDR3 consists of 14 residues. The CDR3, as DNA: TGCGCCAGCAGTACCGGGACGCAGCAAGAGACCCAGTACTTC. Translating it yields CASSTGTQQETQYF.

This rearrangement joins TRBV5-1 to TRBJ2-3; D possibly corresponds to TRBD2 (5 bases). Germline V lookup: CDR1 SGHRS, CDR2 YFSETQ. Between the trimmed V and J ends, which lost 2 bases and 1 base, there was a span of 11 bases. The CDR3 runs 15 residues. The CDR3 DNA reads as TGCGCCAGCAGCTTTCTCGGGGAGCGCACAGATACGCAGTATTTT. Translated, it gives CASSFLGERTDTQYF. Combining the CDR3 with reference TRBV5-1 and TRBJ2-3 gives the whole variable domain KAGVTQTPRYLIKTRGQQVTLSCSPISGHRSVSWYQQTPGQGLQFLFEYFSETQRNKGNFPGRFSGRQFSNSRSEMNVSTLELGDSALYLCASSFLGERTDTQYFGPGTRLTVL.

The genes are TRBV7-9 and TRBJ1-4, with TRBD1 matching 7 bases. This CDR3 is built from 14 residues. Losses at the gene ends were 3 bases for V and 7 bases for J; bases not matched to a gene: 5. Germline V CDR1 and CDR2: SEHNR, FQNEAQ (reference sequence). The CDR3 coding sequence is TGTGCCAGCAGCTTCAAGGGGGCGAGTGAAAAACTGTTTTTT. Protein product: CASSFKGASEKLFF.

CDR3 loop: CASSLRGPGGNSPLHF. CDR3 DNA: TGTGCCAGCAGTTTACGCGGACCGGGGGGTAATTCACCCCTCCACTTT. The V call is TRBV27, the J call TRBJ1-6; a weak D match, TRBD1 (5 bases). V was clipped by 2 bases and J by 6 bases, with 14 bases between them. The CDR3 has 16 amino acids. Germline values: CDR1 MNHEY, CDR2 SMNVEV (reference sequence).

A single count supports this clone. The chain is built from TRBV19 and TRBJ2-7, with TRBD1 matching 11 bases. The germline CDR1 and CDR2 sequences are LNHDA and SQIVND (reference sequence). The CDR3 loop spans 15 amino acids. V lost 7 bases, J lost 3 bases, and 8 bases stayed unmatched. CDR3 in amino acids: CASTLGTGGIYEQYF. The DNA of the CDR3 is TGTGCCAGTACCCTCGGGACAGGGGGTATCTACGAGCAGTACTTC.

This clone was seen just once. The CDR3 protein is CASRTPGTSGPEQFF. CDR3 DNA: TGTGCCAGCAGAACCCCCGGGACTAGCGGCCCTGAGCAGTTCTTC. This chain joins TRBV28 and TRBJ2-1; TRBD2 aligns across 11 bases. Per germline, CDR1 MDHEN and CDR2 SYDVKM. This CDR3 is 15 amino acids long. After removal of 6 bases from V and 9 bases from J, the junction contained 10 bases not matched to a gene.

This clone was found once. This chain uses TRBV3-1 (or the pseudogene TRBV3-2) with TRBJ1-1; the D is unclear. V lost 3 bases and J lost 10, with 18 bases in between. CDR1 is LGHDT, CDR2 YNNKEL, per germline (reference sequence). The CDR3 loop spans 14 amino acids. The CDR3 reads CASSHTTGRRRAFF. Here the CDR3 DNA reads TGTGCCAGCAGCCATACGACGGGTAGGCGTCGAGCTTTCTTT.

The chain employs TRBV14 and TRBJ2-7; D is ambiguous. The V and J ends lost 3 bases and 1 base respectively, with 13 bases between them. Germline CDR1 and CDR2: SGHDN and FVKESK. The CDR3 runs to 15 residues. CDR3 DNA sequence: TGTGCCAGCAGCCATAGGGCCGGATTATCCTACGAGCAGTACTTC. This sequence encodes CASSHRAGLSYEQYF.

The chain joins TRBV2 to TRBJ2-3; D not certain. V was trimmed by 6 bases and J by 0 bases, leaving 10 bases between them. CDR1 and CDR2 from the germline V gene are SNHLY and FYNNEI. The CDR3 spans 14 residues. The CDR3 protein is CASSLKLSTDTQYF. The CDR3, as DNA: TGTGCCAGCAGCCTCAAACTGAGCACAGATACGCAGTATTTT. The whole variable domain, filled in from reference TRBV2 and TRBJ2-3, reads EPEVTQTPSHQVTQMGQEVILRCVPISNHLYFYWYRQILGQKVEFLVSFYNNEISEKSEIFDDQFSVERPDGSNFTLKIRSTKLEDSAMYFCASSLKLSTDTQYFGPGTRLTVL.

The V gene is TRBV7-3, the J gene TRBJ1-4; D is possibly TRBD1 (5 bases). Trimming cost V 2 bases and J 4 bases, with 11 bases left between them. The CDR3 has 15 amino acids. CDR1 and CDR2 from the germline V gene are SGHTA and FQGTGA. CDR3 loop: CASSLLPGVNEKLFF. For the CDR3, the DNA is TGTGCCAGCAGCTTACTTCCGGGGGTTAATGAAAAACTGTTTTTT.

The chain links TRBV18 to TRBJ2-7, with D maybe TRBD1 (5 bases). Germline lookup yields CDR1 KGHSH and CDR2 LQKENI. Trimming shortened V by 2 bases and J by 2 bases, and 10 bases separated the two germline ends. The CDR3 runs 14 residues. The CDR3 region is CASSPWGKTYEQYF. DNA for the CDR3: TGTGCCAGCTCACCATGGGGCAAAACCTACGAGCAGTACTTC. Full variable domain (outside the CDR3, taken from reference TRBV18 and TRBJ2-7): NAGVMQNPRHLVRRRGQEARLRCSPMKGHSHVYWYRQLPEEGLKFMVYLQKENIIDESGMPKERFSAEFPKEGPSILRIQQVVRGDSAAYFCASSPWGKTYEQYFGPGTRLTVT.

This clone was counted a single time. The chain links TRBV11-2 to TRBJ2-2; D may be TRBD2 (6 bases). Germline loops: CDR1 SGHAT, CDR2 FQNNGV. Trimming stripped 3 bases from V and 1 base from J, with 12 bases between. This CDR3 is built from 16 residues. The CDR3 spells CASSFPGSENTGELFF. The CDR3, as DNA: TGTGCCAGCAGCTTCCCCGGGAGCGAGAACACCGGGGAGCTGTTTTTT.

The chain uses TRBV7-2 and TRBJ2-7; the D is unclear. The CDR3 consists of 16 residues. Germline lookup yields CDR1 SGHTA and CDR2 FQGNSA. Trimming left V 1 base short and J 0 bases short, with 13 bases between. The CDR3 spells CASSLVAQASSYEQYF. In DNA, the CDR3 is TGTGCCAGCAGCTTAGTTGCCCAGGCCAGCTCCTACGAGCAGTACTTC.

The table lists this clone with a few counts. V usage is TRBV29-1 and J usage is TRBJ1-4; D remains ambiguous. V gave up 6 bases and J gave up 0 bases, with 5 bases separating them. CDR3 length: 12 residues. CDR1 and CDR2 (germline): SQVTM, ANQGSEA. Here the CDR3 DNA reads TGCAGCGTCGTTGCAACTAATGAAAAACTGTTTTTT. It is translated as CSVVATNEKLFF.